The following is a TCR beta chain sequence with its context. The sample is drawn from a study of preoperative IRX-2 immunotherapy in early breast cancer. The CDR3 covers 14 residues. This table comes from immunoSEQ multiplex PCR, and its TCRdb copy is limited to in-frame clones, with some not included. Among about 19,000 clones listed, around 81% were seen once. Treatment given: preoperative locoregional IRX-2 cytokine immunotherapy. Samples came from a phase Ib trial of preoperative locoregional IRX-2 cytokine immunotherapy. The sequences come from lymph node tissue, collected after IRX-2 immunotherapy. The V call is TRBV1, the J call TRBJ1-6. TRBV1 is a pseudogene segment. The sequence came from a human donor with breast cancer. The CDR3 sequence is CTSSQGPGNSPLHF. For the CDR3, the DNA is TGCACCAGCAGCCAAGGCCCGGGGAATTCACCCCTCCACTTT.